These 14 T cell receptor beta chains originate from one sample sequenced in a study of cytomegalovirus exposure and HLA in healthy donors. PCR was performed using 60 Vbeta and 13 Jbeta primers. The data were produced by immunoSEQ multiplex PCR, yet TCRdb's version contains in-frame clones alone and is incomplete. This sample carries about 88,000 clones, roughly 69% of them seen once, and the ten largest clones take more than 2.5%. The sequenced sample was PBMCs. Receptor source: a man aged 50-59 years in good health and CMV-seronegative.

This clone was detected only a few times. The sample has other DNA sequences that encode this CDR3 too. V gene TRBV9 combines with J gene TRBJ2-3; D is perhaps TRBD2 (6 bases). Trimming left V 4 bases short and J 2 bases short, with 11 bases between. From germline, CDR1 is SGDLS and CDR2 YYNGEE. CDR3 length: 14 residues. CDR3 loop: CASSPGVTTDTQYF. The CDR3, as DNA: TGTGCCAGCAGCCCGGGGGTGACCACAGATACGCAGTATTTT.

This clone appeared a few times. This CDR3 is CASSLKRLALNEKLFF. CDR3 in DNA: TGTGCCAGCAGCTTAAAAAGATTGGCCCTTAATGAAAAACTGTTTTTT. J is TRBJ1-4 and V is TRBV7-8; D gene uncertain. CDR1 SGHVS and CDR2 FQNEAQ come from the germline V gene. Deletions cut 2 bases from V and 4 bases from J, with 14 bases between. This CDR3 has 16 residues.

As for this clone: The junction differs from germline at one of its ends, possibly a read error. This chain uses TRBV7-7 with TRBJ2-7; 8 positions agree with TRBD1. This CDR3 is 15 amino acids long. Looked up from germline, CDR1 is SSHAT and CDR2 is FNYEAQ (reference sequence). CDR3 amino acids: CASSPGTGNSYEQYF. CDR3 nucleotides: TGTGCTAGCAGCCCCGGGACAGGAAACTCCTACGAGCAGTACTTC.

As to this clone: Mismatch with germline at one junction end may stem from a read error. The chain uses TRBV5-1 and TRBJ1-1, with D perhaps matching TRBD1 (6 bases). CDR1 is SGHRS, CDR2 YFSETQ, per germline. The CDR3 contains 13 residues. As DNA, the CDR3 is TGCGCCAGCAGCTTCACAGGGAACTCTGAAGCTTTCTTT. Translation gives CASSFTGNSEAFF.

The chain carries TRBV5-1 and TRBJ1-4; a weak D match, TRBD1 (6 bases). The germline gives CDR1 SGHRS, CDR2 YFSETQ. V lost 0 bases and J lost 7, with 13 bases in between. This CDR3 has 15 amino acids. The chain's CDR3 is CASSLVQGFGEKLFF. The CDR3 nucleotides are TGCGCCAGCAGCTTGGTACAGGGCTTTGGTGAAAAACTGTTTTTT.

The CDR3 loop is CASSTRTSGVYNEQFF. The CDR3 region has the DNA TGCGCCAGCAGCACCCGGACTAGCGGGGTTTACAATGAGCAGTTCTTC. The chain recombines TRBV5-1 with TRBJ2-1, with TRBD2 matching over 12 bases. The CDR3 is 16 residues long. V shed 4 bases and J 4 bases; nucleotides not matched to a gene: 6. Germline lookup yields CDR1 SGHRS and CDR2 YFSETQ. The entire variable domain, with the rest obtained from reference TRBV5-1 and TRBJ2-1, is as follows: KAGVTQTPRYLIKTRGQQVTLSCSPISGHRSVSWYQQTPGQGLQFLFEYFSETQRNKGNFPGRFSGRQFSNSRSEMNVSTLELGDSALYLCASSTRTSGVYNEQFFGPGTRLTVL.

This CDR3 reads CAISERGGQGLDTIYF. The CDR3 DNA follows: TGTGCCATCAGTGAGAGAGGCGGACAGGGGTTGGACACCATATATTTT. This chain links TRBV10-3 with TRBJ1-3; 9 bases are a match to TRBD1. The CDR3 is 16 residues long. CDR1 and CDR2 from the germline V gene are ENHRY and SYGVKD. V shed 2 bases and J 8 bases; nucleotides not matched to a gene: 10.

A few counts support this clone. The chain uses TRBV7-2 and TRBJ1-2, with TRBD1 identical over 7 bases. Germline assignment: CDR1 SGHTA and CDR2 FQGNSA. The CDR3 has 13 residues. V trimming: 5 bases; J trimming: 4 bases; junction bases outside the gene matches: 4. The CDR3 reads CASSGRQGYGYTF. CDR3 DNA: TGTGCCAGCAGCGGGCGACAGGGCTATGGCTACACCTTC.

V gene TRBV5-1 combines with J gene TRBJ1-2; 9 bases agree with TRBD1. The V segment lost 5 bases and the J segment 4 bases; nucleotides outside the gene matches: 9. Germline V gives CDR1 SGHRS, CDR2 YFSETQ. The CDR3 is 15 amino acids. CDR3 loop: CASRNSTGGFYGYTF. For the CDR3, the DNA is TGCGCCAGCAGAAATTCAACAGGGGGCTTCTATGGCTACACCTTC.

The chain carries TRBV29-1 and TRBJ2-7; 9 nucleotides agree with TRBD1. This CDR3 is 13 amino acids long. Trimming cost V 1 base and J 4 bases; bases outside gene matches: 2. CDR1 SQVTM and CDR2 ANQGSEA come from the germline V gene. CDR3 loop: CSVEVGTGYEQYF. CDR3 bases: TGCAGCGTTGAAGTAGGGACAGGGTACGAGCAGTACTTC.

This chain uses TRBV6-5 with TRBJ1-1; unclear D gene. Germline loops: CDR1 MNHEY, CDR2 SVGAGI. Trimming removed 5 bases from V and 5 bases from J, with 9 bases in between. The CDR3 has 12 residues. The CDR3 loop reads CASSTRRTEAFF. The CDR3 nucleotides read TGTGCCAGCAGTACCCGGAGGACTGAAGCTTTCTTT.

The J gene is TRBJ1-5, the V gene TRBV7-6; 8 nucleotides match TRBD1. V lost 5 bases to trimming and J lost 9 bases; unmatched junction nucleotides: 12. Germline V CDR1 and CDR2: SGHVS, FNYEAQ. The CDR3 length is 15 residues. The CDR3, as DNA: TGTGCCAGCAGCCGTGGACAGGGCCCCTTCCGGCCCCAGCATTTT. Encoded protein: CASSRGQGPFRPQHF. Full variable domain (rest looked up from reference TRBV7-6 and TRBJ1-5): GAGVSQSPRYKVTKRGQDVALRCDPISGHVSLYWYRQALGQGPEFLTYFNYEAQQDKSGLPNDRFSAERPEGSISTLTIQRTEQRDSAMYRCASSRGQGPFRPQHFGDGTRLSIL.

This clone showed up just once. The V call is TRBV18, the J call TRBJ2-1, with a possible D match to TRBD2 (5 bases). There are 15 residues in the CDR3. The V end was cut by 3 bases, the J end by 4 bases, with 13 bases between. Germline values: CDR1 KGHSH, CDR2 LQKENI. CDR3 in DNA: TGTGCCAGCTCACCTACTAGAGAGGGATACAATGAGCAGTTCTTC. Residues: CASSPTREGYNEQFF. The whole variable domain, filled in from reference TRBV18 and TRBJ2-1, reads NAGVMQNPRHLVRRRGQEARLRCSPMKGHSHVYWYRQLPEEGLKFMVYLQKENIIDESGMPKERFSAEFPKEGPSILRIQQVVRGDSAAYFCASSPTREGYNEQFFGPGTRLTVL.

This chain joins TRBV6-1 and TRBJ1-1, with a tentative D call TRBD1 (5 bases). Germline loops: CDR1 MNHNS, CDR2 SASEGT. Trimming took off 6 bases at V and 3 bases at J, with 14 bases between the two ends. CDR3 length equals 14 residues. DNA of the CDR3: TGTGCCAGCAGCAGATCCGGGGGGGACACTGAAGCTTTCTTT. It yields the protein CASSRSGGDTEAFF.